One and the same sample provided the 2 T cell receptor beta chains below, sequenced in a study of identical twins. Each CDR3 protein gets one entry after TCRdb re-called the 5' RACE reads with MiXCR. The sample contains 540,000 or so distinct CDR3 sequences, about a fifth of which appear only once. The sample was also linked to a second study, of yellow fever vaccine responses in identical twins.

The sample consisted of CD4+ T cells sorted from blood. The receptor set was obtained from a woman in her late teens or twenties in good health.

This clonotype was picked up a small number of times. The chain couples TRBV2 to TRBJ1-4; a weak D match, TRBD1 (6 bases). The CDR3 loop spans 14 amino acids. The V and J ends lost 2 bases and 7 bases respectively, with 11 bases between them. Germline assignment: CDR1 SNHLY and CDR2 FYNNEI. CDR3 nucleotide sequence: TGTGCCAGCAGTGAATGGGGGCCTAGTGAAAAACTGTTTTTT. Its translation is CASSEWGPSEKLFF.

This clonotype was seen only a few times. This chain joins TRBV11-2 and TRBJ2-7; D unclear. Germline V gene data show CDR1 as SGHAT and CDR2 as FQNNGV. Trimming shortened V by 1 base and J by 0 bases, and 13 bases separated the two germline ends. CDR3 length: 16 amino acids. The CDR3 DNA sequence: TGTGCCAGCAGCTTAGGACCAGGCAGGAGCTCCTACGAGCAGTACGTC. Protein sequence: CASSLGPGRSSYEQYV.